These 13 T cell receptor beta chains came from one sample sequenced in a study of cytomegalovirus exposure and HLA in healthy donors. A multiplex PCR was run with 60 Vbeta primers and 13 Jbeta primers. Sequenced by immunoSEQ multiplex PCR; TCRdb stores in-frame clones only, minus some. The sample shows about 97,000 clones, roughly two thirds of them seen only once. The source material was PBMCs. The receptors shown here come from a man between 40 and 49 years old in good health and CMV-seronegative.

The genes are TRBV7-8 and TRBJ1-1; D is possibly TRBD1 (5 bases). Germline CDR1 SGHVS, CDR2 FQNEAQ. The CDR3 length is 14 residues. The germline V and J ends were trimmed by 2 bases and 3 bases, with 10 bases remaining between them. The CDR3 DNA sequence: TGTGCCAGCAGCTTATTGGGAGGGGACACTGAAGCTTTCTTT. Translation: CASSLLGGDTEAFF.

The CDR3 protein is CASSRSGEYQETQYF. CDR3 nucleotide sequence: TGCGCCAGCAGCCGGTCGGGAGAGTACCAAGAGACCCAGTACTTC. The V gene is TRBV5-1, the J gene TRBJ2-5; tentative D call: TRBD2 (6 bases). With 4 bases removed from V and 0 bases from J, the gap between germline ends came to 13 bases. The CDR3 runs 15 residues. Germline CDR1 reads SGHRS; CDR2 reads YFSETQ.

Here the CDR3 DNA reads TGTGCCAGCAGTCGAGACCGGGACAGGGGAATTAACTACGAGCAGTACTTC. Amino acids: CASSRDRDRGINYEQYF. The chain has TRBV27 and TRBJ2-7; 10 nucleotides line up with TRBD1. The germline gives CDR1 MNHEY, CDR2 SMNVEV (reference sequence). The CDR3 is made up of 17 amino acids. V was pared by 5 bases and J by 3 bases, with 13 bases of the junction left unmatched.

The chain couples TRBV7-9 to TRBJ2-5, with D possibly matching TRBD1 (5 bases). V was shortened by 4 bases and J by 2 bases, with 11 bases between the two germline ends. The CDR3 has 14 amino acids. From germline, CDR1 is SEHNR and CDR2 FQNEAQ (reference sequence). Written as DNA, the CDR3 is TGTGCCAGCAGCTCCTTGACAGTTCAAGAGACCCAGTACTTC. Translated: CASSSLTVQETQYF.

This clone was detected ten times or more. The chain is built from TRBV7-8 and TRBJ1-1; 7 nucleotides agree with TRBD1. The germline gives CDR1 SGHVS, CDR2 FQNEAQ. V shed 5 bases, J shed 1 base, and the junction held 13 bases outside the gene matches. The CDR3 extends over 17 amino acids. DNA for the CDR3: TGTGCCAGCAGCAGAGGCGAACAGGGGCGGGGGAACACTGAAGCTTTCTTT. Protein: CASSRGEQGRGNTEAFF.

This rearrangement joins TRBV21-1 to TRBJ1-5; TRBD1, as called in the table, went unchecked against the DNA. TRBV21-1 is flagged as a pseudogene. CDR3 length equals 15 residues. CDR3 sequence reads: CASNGGAYSNQPQHF. In nucleotides, the CDR3 is TGTGCCAGCAATGGGGGCGCTTATAGCAATCAGCCCCAGCATTTT.

This clone was counted between two and nine times. V is TRBV5-1 and J is TRBJ2-5; D remains ambiguous. This CDR3 comprises 12 residues. Trimming took 4 bases from V and 2 from J, leaving 6 bases between them. Germline values: CDR1 SGHRS, CDR2 YFSETQ. The DNA of the CDR3 is TGCGCCAGCAGCCCCCAACAAGAGACCCAGTACTTC. This gives the protein CASSPQQETQYF. The variable domain in full, with the rest retrieved from reference TRBV5-1 and TRBJ2-5, is KAGVTQTPRYLIKTRGQQVTLSCSPISGHRSVSWYQQTPGQGLQFLFEYFSETQRNKGNFPGRFSGRQFSNSRSEMNVSTLELGDSALYLCASSPQQETQYFGPGTRLLVL.

This clone was counted a few times. The identical CDR3 is also encoded by other nucleotide sequences in the sample. The chain employs TRBV18 and TRBJ2-1, with D possibly being TRBD2 (6 bases). The CDR3 contains 14 residues. Germline assignment: CDR1 KGHSH and CDR2 LQKENI. V dropped 0 bases and J dropped 7 bases, with 10 bases sitting between them. The CDR3 DNA is TGTGCCAGCTCACCACCGAGCGGGTTTAATGAGCAGTTCTTC. Protein sequence: CASSPPSGFNEQFF.

This chain connects TRBV2 to TRBJ2-1; 8 bases are a match to TRBD2. The CDR3 runs 16 residues. CDR1 is SNHLY and CDR2 is FYNNEI in the germline V gene. V lost 0 bases to trimming and J lost 1 base; unmatched junction nucleotides: 2. Written as DNA, the CDR3 is TGTGCCAGCAGTGAAGCGGTAGCGGGGTCCTACAATGAGCAGTTCTTC. Translated, it gives CASSEAVAGSYNEQFF.

The chain couples TRBV4-2 to TRBJ2-7, with TRBD1 identical over 7 bases. Germline CDR1 reads LGHNA; CDR2 reads YNFKEQ. V lost 5 bases to trimming and J lost 1 base; unmatched junction nucleotides: 5. The CDR3 totals 14 residues. Here the CDR3 reads CASSSNRGSYEQYF. In DNA, the CDR3 is TGTGCCAGCAGCTCCAACAGGGGATCCTACGAGCAGTACTTC.

The chain links TRBV7-2 to TRBJ1-1, with TRBD1 identical over 7 bases. Looked up from germline, CDR1 is SGHTA and CDR2 is FQGNSA. The CDR3 spans 15 residues. The J segment lost 11 bases and the V segment lost 1 base, leaving 13 bases of the junction unmatched. For the CDR3, the DNA is TGTGCCAGCAGCTTAGACCCGGGGCAGGGGGTAGCGGCTTTCTTT. The encoded protein is CASSLDPGQGVAAFF.

J is TRBJ2-3 and V is TRBV2; no definite D call. Germline CDR1 and CDR2: SNHLY and FYNNEI. CDR3 length equals 14 residues. The V gene lost 3 bases and the J gene lost 0 bases, with 7 bases spanning the gap. The CDR3 DNA reads as TGTGCCAGCAGTGATGTGAGTAGCACAGATACGCAGTATTTT. It is translated as CASSDVSSTDTQYF.

In its sample, this clone was seen a few times. The J gene is TRBJ1-1, the V gene TRBV10-2; TRBD1 is a possible D gene (6 bases). Between the trimmed V and J ends, which lost 6 bases and 0 bases, there was a span of 20 bases. The germline CDR1 and CDR2 sequences are WSHSY and SAAADI. This CDR3 has 17 residues. The CDR3 region has the DNA TGCGCCAGCAGGAAGGGGAAAATGACAGGCCTGAACACTGAAGCTTTCTTT. This sequence encodes CASRKGKMTGLNTEAFF.